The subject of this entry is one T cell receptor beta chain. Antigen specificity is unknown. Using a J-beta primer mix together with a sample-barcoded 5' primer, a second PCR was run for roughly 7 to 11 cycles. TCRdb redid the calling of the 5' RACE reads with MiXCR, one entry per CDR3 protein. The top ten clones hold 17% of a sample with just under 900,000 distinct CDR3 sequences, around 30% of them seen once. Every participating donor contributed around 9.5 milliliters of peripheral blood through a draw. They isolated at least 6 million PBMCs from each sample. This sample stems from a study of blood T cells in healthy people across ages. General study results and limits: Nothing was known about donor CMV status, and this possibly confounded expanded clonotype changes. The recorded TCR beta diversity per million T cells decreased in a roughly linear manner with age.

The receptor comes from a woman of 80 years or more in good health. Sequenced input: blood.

Written as DNA, the CDR3 is TGCAGTGCTAGAGGGGTCAGGGGCGTAGCTTCACCCCTCCACTTT. Its protein is CSARGVRGVASPLHF. The chain employs TRBV20-1 and TRBJ1-6; maybe TRBD1 (6 bases). Germline V gene sequence: CDR1 DFQATT, CDR2 SNEGSKA (reference sequence). The length of the CDR3 is 15 residues. Trimming took off 1 base at V and 9 bases at J, with 16 bases between the two ends.